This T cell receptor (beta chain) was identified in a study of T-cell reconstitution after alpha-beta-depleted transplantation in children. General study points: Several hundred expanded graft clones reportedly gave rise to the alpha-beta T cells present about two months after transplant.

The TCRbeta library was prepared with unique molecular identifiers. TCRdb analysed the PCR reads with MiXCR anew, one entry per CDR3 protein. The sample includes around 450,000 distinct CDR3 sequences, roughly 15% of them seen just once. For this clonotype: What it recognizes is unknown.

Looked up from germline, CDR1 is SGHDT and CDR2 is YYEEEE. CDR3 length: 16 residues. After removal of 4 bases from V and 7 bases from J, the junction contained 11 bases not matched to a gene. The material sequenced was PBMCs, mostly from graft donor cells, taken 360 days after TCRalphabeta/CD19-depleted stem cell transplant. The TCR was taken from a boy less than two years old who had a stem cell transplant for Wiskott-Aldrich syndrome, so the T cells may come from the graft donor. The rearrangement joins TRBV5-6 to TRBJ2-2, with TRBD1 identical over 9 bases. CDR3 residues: CASSPLGTGNHGELFF. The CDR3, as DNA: TGTGCCAGCAGCCCGCTAGGGACAGGGAATCACGGGGAGCTGTTTTTT.